Below, 14 T cell receptor beta chains from the same sample are listed, as sequenced in a study of technical replicates of blood from a handful of donors. Sequencing used immunoSEQ multiplex PCR; TCRdb keeps in-frame clones, though not all of them. The sample records 81,000 or so clones, around 96% being singletons. Sequenced: T cells isolated from PBMCs. These receptors came from a human donor in good health.

This sequence joins TRBV7-9 and TRBJ1-3, with 7 bases lining up with TRBD1. The CDR3 length is 15 residues. J gave up 0 bases and V 5 bases, and 4 bases lay outside the gene matches. In germline, CDR1 is SEHNR, CDR2 FQNEAQ (reference sequence). CDR3 bases: TGTGCCAGCAGCGACAGGGCGGACTCTGGAAACACCATATATTTT. Its translation: CASSDRADSGNTIYF.

The table lists this clone with a count of one. The chain carries TRBV27 and TRBJ1-5, with D perhaps matching TRBD1 (6 bases). The germline gives CDR1 MNHEY, CDR2 SMNVEV (reference sequence). Between the trimmed V and J ends, which lost 0 bases and 4 bases, there was a span of 10 bases. The CDR3 runs to 15 residues. The CDR3 loop is CASSLSGQSNQPQHF. The CDR3 DNA reads TGTGCCAGCAGTTTATCCGGACAGAGTAATCAGCCCCAGCATTTT.

V usage is TRBV6-1 and J usage is TRBJ2-7; the D gene is possibly TRBD2 (5 bases). The germline gives CDR1 MNHNS, CDR2 SASEGT. This CDR3 is built from 14 residues. Trimming took off 7 bases at V and 2 bases at J, with 15 bases between the two ends. CDR3 sequence reads: CASTEGIGAYEQYF. CDR3 coding DNA: TGTGCCAGCACCGAGGGCATCGGGGCCTACGAGCAGTACTTC.

The count of this clone is one. The chain has TRBV30 and TRBJ1-2; D gene unclear. The CDR3 extends over 13 amino acids. Trimming took 5 bases from V and 5 from J, leaving 15 bases between them. The V gene's germline CDR1 is GTSNPN and CDR2 SVGIG (reference sequence). CDR3 protein: CAWGPGNPYGYTF. Written as DNA, the CDR3 is TGTGCCTGGGGCCCCGGGAACCCATATGGCTACACCTTC.

The chain joins TRBV15 to TRBJ2-1; D may be TRBD2 (6 bases). The CDR3 is 14 residues long. V was pared by 1 base and J by 9 bases, with 13 bases between. The germline V gene encodes CDR1 LNHNV and CDR2 YYDKDF (reference sequence). The CDR3 is CATSRGLGGLEQFF. CDR3 DNA: TGTGCCACCAGCAGAGGACTGGGGGGTCTTGAGCAGTTCTTC.

This clone has a single count. V is TRBV5-1 and J is TRBJ2-7; 9 bases map to TRBD2. The V gene's germline CDR1 is SGHRS and CDR2 YFSETQ. The CDR3 totals 16 residues. The V and J ends lost 4 bases and 2 bases, in that order; junction bases with no gene match: 10. The CDR3 DNA reads as TGCGCCAGCAGCCGGACTAGCGTGTTCAAAACCTACGAGCAGTACTTC. Translating it yields CASSRTSVFKTYEQYF. The full variable domain, completed using reference TRBV5-1 and TRBJ2-7, is KAGVTQTPRYLIKTRGQQVTLSCSPISGHRSVSWYQQTPGQGLQFLFEYFSETQRNKGNFPGRFSGRQFSNSRSEMNVSTLELGDSALYLCASSRTSVFKTYEQYFGPGTRLTVT.

The CDR3 nucleotides read TGTGCCAGCAGTTTATGGGCCTCTGGGGCCAACGTCCTGACTTTC. Its translation: CASSLWASGANVLTF. The chain links TRBV28 to TRBJ2-6; D is undetermined. Looked up from germline, CDR1 is MDHEN and CDR2 is SYDVKM. CDR3 length: 15 residues. V was clipped by 0 bases and J by 0 bases, with 3 bases between them.

This rearrangement joins TRBV6-1 to TRBJ1-2, with 7 bases aligning to TRBD1. Germline CDR1 reads MNHNS; CDR2 reads SASEGT. The CDR3 consists of 15 residues. V gave up 6 bases and J gave up 6 bases; unmatched junction bases: 13. The chain's CDR3 is CASSYDPLTGHGYTF. Here the CDR3 DNA reads TGTGCCAGCAGCTACGACCCCCTGACAGGGCATGGCTACACCTTC.

V usage is TRBV6-1 and J usage is TRBJ2-1; D might be TRBD1 (6 bases). Germline-derived CDR1 and CDR2 are MNHNS and SASEGT. Trimming took off 6 bases at V and 7 bases at J, with 10 bases between the two ends. This CDR3 has 12 amino acids. The CDR3 bases are TGTGCCAGCAGCATTACAGGGAATGAGCAGTTCTTC. Its translation is CASSITGNEQFF.

This clone was recorded only once. The chain combines TRBV29-1 with TRBJ1-1, with 7 bases lining up with TRBD1. Trimming at V came to 6 bases and at J to 1 base, leaving 5 bases not matched to a gene. The CDR3 loop spans 13 amino acids. The germline V gene encodes CDR1 SQVTM and CDR2 ANQGSEA. CDR3 DNA sequence: TGCAGCGTCTCGACAGGGCAGAACACTGAAGCTTTCTTT. It yields the protein CSVSTGQNTEAFF.

The chain uses TRBV5-1 and TRBJ2-2, with 14 positions matching TRBD2. This CDR3 is built from 19 residues. From germline, CDR1 is SGHRS and CDR2 YFSETQ. V trimming: 5 bases; J trimming: 7 bases; junction bases outside the gene matches: 16. CDR3: CASSPTPRLAGGPGGELFF. The CDR3 DNA sequence: TGCGCCAGCAGTCCTACCCCTCGACTAGCGGGGGGGCCCGGCGGGGAGCTGTTTTTT.

The chain recombines TRBV11-3 with TRBJ2-1; the match to TRBD2 covers 8 bases. The CDR3 covers 16 residues. Unmatched junction bases numbered 10, after V lost 0 bases and J lost 9 bases. The germline CDR1 and CDR2 sequences are SGHNT and YENEEA. The CDR3 sequence: CASSLEAPGLEGEQFF. DNA for the CDR3: TGTGCCAGCAGCTTAGAGGCTCCGGGACTAGAGGGTGAGCAGTTCTTC.

The chain has TRBV2 and TRBJ2-5; no clear D gene. Germline V gives CDR1 SNHLY, CDR2 FYNNEI. The CDR3 runs 13 residues. V dropped 4 bases and J dropped 7 bases, with 13 bases sitting between them. The DNA for the CDR3 is TGTGCCAGCAGTGTTGACTCTCTCGGGACCCAGTACTTC. It encodes CASSVDSLGTQYF.

This clone was recorded once. The chain joins TRBV27 to TRBJ1-4, with TRBD1 as a possible D gene (5 bases). CDR1 is MNHEY, CDR2 SMNVEV, per germline (reference sequence). The CDR3 has 15 residues. Trimming removed 7 bases from V and 2 bases from J, with 14 bases in between. CDR3 bases: TGTGCCAGCACCTTGGGGGGAGGGACTAATGAAAAACTGTTTTTT. Translating it yields CASTLGGGTNEKLFF.